Following are 18 T cell receptor beta chains from one sample sequenced in a study of CD8+ T cells in alopecia areata. Sequencing used cDNA as its template, made by extracting RNA and reverse transcribing it. The assay was immunoSEQ multiplex PCR, and TCRdb's table has in-frame clones only and misses some. The profile shows about 200,000 clones, roughly 50% of them singletons. Specimen: CD8+ T cells sorted from blood. These receptors came from a human donor in good health.

V usage is TRBV15 and J usage is TRBJ2-7; D ambiguous. V was pared by 2 bases and J by 7 bases, with 9 bases between. Germline assignment: CDR1 LNHNV and CDR2 YYDKDF (reference sequence). The CDR3 sequence is 12 residues long. CDR3 bases: TGTGCCACCAGCAGAATGCTGGGGGAGCAGTACTTC. Residues: CATSRMLGEQYF.

This clone was counted once. The rearrangement uses TRBV27 and TRBJ1-2, with D unclear. The germline V and J ends were trimmed by 5 bases and 2 bases, with 12 bases remaining between them. The germline V gene encodes CDR1 MNHEY and CDR2 SMNVEV (reference sequence). The CDR3 length is 14 residues. The CDR3 is CASSTLGSNYGYTF. The CDR3 DNA follows: TGTGCCAGCAGTACTCTCGGATCCAACTATGGCTACACCTTC.

V and J are TRBV7-9 and TRBJ2-1, with 7 bases aligning to TRBD1. J gave up 4 bases and V 0 bases, and 12 bases lay outside the gene matches. CDR1 and CDR2 from the germline V gene are SEHNR and FQNEAQ (reference sequence). This CDR3 contains 18 residues. The CDR3 nucleotides are TGTGCCAGCAGCTTAGCGCAGGGGCGGACAGGCCGATACAATGAGCAGTTCTTC. It is translated as CASSLAQGRTGRYNEQFF.

The genes are TRBV29-1 and TRBJ2-2, with D hard to call. The CDR3 extends over 11 amino acids. From germline, CDR1 is SQVTM and CDR2 ANQGSEA. The germline V and J ends were trimmed by 7 bases and 3 bases, with 6 bases remaining between them. As DNA, the CDR3 is TGCAGCGCAGAACACACCGGGGAGCTGTTTTTT. This codes for CSAEHTGELFF.

This clone turned up a few times. This chain links TRBV4-1 with TRBJ2-4; 9 bases map to TRBD1. Germline CDR1 reads MGHRA; CDR2 reads YSYEKL. V shed 1 base and J 0 bases; nucleotides not matched to a gene: 16. The CDR3 is 21 residues long. CDR3 sequence: CASSQVRTGDFVVIAKNIQYF. In DNA form, the CDR3 reads TGCGCCAGCAGCCAAGTCAGGACAGGGGACTTCGTTGTCATAGCCAAAAACATTCAGTACTTC.

V and J are TRBV2 and TRBJ2-1, with TRBD2 identical over 7 bases. This CDR3 has 15 residues. Germline V gives CDR1 SNHLY, CDR2 FYNNEI. Trimming at V came to 1 base and at J to 8 bases, leaving 8 bases not matched to a gene. In nucleotides, the CDR3 is TGTGCCAGCAGTGAAGGCTGGACTAGTAGACATGAGCAGTTCTTC. Its protein product is CASSEGWTSRHEQFF.

J is TRBJ1-5 and V is TRBV4-1; D is unresolved. The CDR3 totals 15 residues. CDR1 and CDR2 (germline): MGHRA, YSYEKL. V lost 5 bases and J lost 4, with 15 bases in between. CDR3 nucleotide sequence: TGCGCCAGCAGCAAGGCCCCCGTGGGAAATCAGCCCCAGCATTTT. Its protein is CASSKAPVGNQPQHF.

The genes are TRBV19 and TRBJ1-1; tentative D call: TRBD1 (6 bases). Deletions cut 6 bases from V and 5 bases from J, with 16 bases between. This CDR3 has 14 residues. Per germline, CDR1 LNHDA and CDR2 SQIVND (reference sequence). The CDR3 nucleotides read TGTGCCAGTAGCCTCACAGGGACGGGGACTGAAGCTTTCTTT. Protein sequence: CASSLTGTGTEAFF.

This chain connects TRBV9 to TRBJ1-2; 7 positions agree with TRBD1. CDR3 length: 15 amino acids. After removal of 2 bases from V and 2 bases from J, the junction contained 6 bases not matched to a gene. Germline V gene data show CDR1 as SGDLS and CDR2 as YYNGEE. As DNA, the CDR3 is TGTGCCAGCAGCGTTGGCAGGGGGAGGAACTATGGCTACACCTTC. Translating it yields CASSVGRGRNYGYTF.

J is TRBJ2-2 and V is TRBV27, with 7 bases matching TRBD1. The germline CDR1 and CDR2 sequences are MNHEY and SMNVEV (reference sequence). The CDR3 loop spans 13 amino acids. Trimming cost V 7 bases and J 6 bases; bases outside gene matches: 5. In DNA, the CDR3 is TGTGCCAGCAAACAGGGGTGGGCCGGGGAGCTGTTTTTT. Amino acids: CASKQGWAGELFF.

This chain joins TRBV30 and TRBJ2-1; 9 positions agree with TRBD2. V was pared by 4 bases and J by 10 bases, with 8 bases of the junction left unmatched. Germline loops: CDR1 GTSNPN, CDR2 SVGIG (reference sequence). The CDR3 extends over 13 amino acids. In nucleotides, the CDR3 is TGTGCCTGGACAGCGGGGGGCCCAGGGGAGCAGTTCTTC. Translated, it gives CAWTAGGPGEQFF.

This chain uses TRBV6-5 with TRBJ2-2; D ambiguous. The V and J ends lost 5 bases and 5 bases respectively, with 6 bases between them. Germline assignment: CDR1 MNHEY and CDR2 SVGAGI. The CDR3 has 12 residues. The CDR3 here is CASSPQTGELFF. Here the CDR3 DNA reads TGTGCCAGCAGTCCCCAAACCGGGGAGCTGTTTTTT.

Regarding this clone: Within the sample, other DNA sequences also encode this same CDR3. This rearrangement joins TRBV5-1 to TRBJ2-7, with 9 bases aligning to TRBD1. The V segment lost 4 bases and the J segment 0 bases; nucleotides outside the gene matches: 2. Germline V gene data show CDR1 as SGHRS and CDR2 as YFSETQ. The CDR3 spans 14 residues. CDR3 residues: CASSLGQGSYEQYF. The DNA of the CDR3 is TGCGCCAGCAGCCTGGGACAGGGCTCCTACGAGCAGTACTTC.

The chain combines TRBV14 with TRBJ2-3; 11 nucleotides line up with TRBD2. Trimming took 4 bases from V and 0 from J; bases not matched to a gene: 3. CDR1 and CDR2 from the germline V gene are SGHDN and FVKESK. This CDR3 has 16 amino acids. The DNA for the CDR3 is TGTGCCAGCAGCCCGGGACTAGCGGCTAGCACAGATACGCAGTATTTT. It is translated as CASSPGLAASTDTQYF.

The CDR3 DNA is TGTGCCAGAAGACCCTTAGGGGGCTACACCTTC. Protein sequence: CARRPLGGYTF. The V and J genes are TRBV25-1 and TRBJ1-2; no firm D call. CDR3 length equals 11 residues. Between the trimmed V and J ends, which lost 9 bases and 8 bases, there was a span of 13 bases. Germline CDR1 MGHDK, CDR2 SYGVNS.

The chain uses TRBV11-2 and TRBJ2-1; 8 bases align to TRBD1. CDR1 is SGHAT and CDR2 is FQNNGV in the germline V gene. The CDR3 totals 14 residues. V trimming: 3 bases; J trimming: 6 bases; junction bases outside the gene matches: 4. The CDR3 DNA is TGTGCCAGCAGCTTCCCCGGACAGGGCAATGAGCAGTTCTTC. Protein sequence: CASSFPGQGNEQFF.

V usage is TRBV11-2 and J usage is TRBJ1-1; unclear D gene. The germline gives CDR1 SGHAT, CDR2 FQNNGV. With 1 base removed from V and 8 bases from J, the gap between germline ends came to 11 bases. The CDR3 is made up of 13 amino acids. In DNA, the CDR3 is TGTGCCAGCAGCTTAGGGCGTTCCGCGGAAGCTTTCTTT. Its protein product is CASSLGRSAEAFF.

This clone has just a few counts. The V call is TRBV25-1, the J call TRBJ1-2; unclear D gene. The V end lost 5 bases, the J end lost 0 bases, and 10 bases lay between the germline ends. The length of the CDR3 is 14 residues. In germline, CDR1 is MGHDK, CDR2 SYGVNS. The DNA of the CDR3 is TGTGCCAGCAGTCCTCGGGCCTCTAACTATGGCTACACCTTC. Protein sequence: CASSPRASNYGYTF.